This T cell receptor beta chain was sequenced for a study of blood T cell repertoires in COVID-19. Study background: There were acute and convalescent COVID-19 samples, and they came from the United States, Italy and Spain. PBMCs, B-cell-depleted T cells, or T cells provided the cDNA or gDNA that made up the material.

Sequenced by immunoSEQ multiplex PCR; TCRdb stores in-frame clones only, minus some. The table has about 130,000 clones, approximately 89% seen once. This CDR3 is 15 amino acids long. Germline V gene sequence: CDR1 SGHRS, CDR2 YFSETQ. The V and J ends lost 1 base and 0 bases respectively, with 7 bases between them. The rearrangement links TRBV5-1 to TRBJ2-2; weak D call: TRBD1 (5 bases). The clonotype was recovered from a woman between 55 and 75 years old with acute or convalescent COVID-19. Sequences were obtained from peripheral blood. CDR3 in amino acids: CASSLRQTNTGELFF. CDR3 nucleotide sequence: TGCGCCAGCAGCTTGAGACAGACGAACACCGGGGAGCTGTTTTTT.